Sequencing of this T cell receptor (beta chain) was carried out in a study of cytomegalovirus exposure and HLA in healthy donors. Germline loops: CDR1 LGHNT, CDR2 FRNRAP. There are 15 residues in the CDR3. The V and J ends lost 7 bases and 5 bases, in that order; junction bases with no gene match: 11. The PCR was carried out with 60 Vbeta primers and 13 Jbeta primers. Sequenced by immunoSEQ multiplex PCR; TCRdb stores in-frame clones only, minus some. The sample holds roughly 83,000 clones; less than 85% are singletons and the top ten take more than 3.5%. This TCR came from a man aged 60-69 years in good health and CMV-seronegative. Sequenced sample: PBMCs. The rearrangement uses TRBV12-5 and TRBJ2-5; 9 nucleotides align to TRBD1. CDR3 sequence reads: CASAPGTGLAETQYF. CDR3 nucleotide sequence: TGTGCTAGTGCTCCCGGGACAGGGCTTGCGGAGACCCAGTACTTC. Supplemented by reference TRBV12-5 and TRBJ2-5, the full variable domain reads DARVTQTPRHKVTEMGQEVTMRCQPILGHNTVFWYRQTMMQGLELLAYFRNRAPLDDSGMPKDRFSAEMPDATLATLKIQPSEPRDSAVYFCASAPGTGLAETQYFGPGTRLLVL.